A selection of T cell receptor beta chains follows, all from one sample in a study of CD8+CD57+ T cells in acquired aplastic anemia. In TCRdb, the reads were re-called with MiXCR into one record per CDR3 protein. The profile shows under 200,000 distinct CDR3 sequences, 47% of them singletons. What was sequenced was sorted CD4+, CD8+, or CD8+CD57+ T cells (not recorded which) from PBMCs. The receptors were sampled from a human donor with aplastic anemia. Each CDR3 is given with its conserved first and last residue. The order of the fields is V gene, D gene, J gene, clone size, CDR3 DNA, CDR3 protein. A D gene is named only where the DNA matches it firmly. A clone size is listed for some rows: how often the clone was seen (once, few, many), or a class if it is expanded.

V: TRBV28
D: .
J: TRBJ2-5
size: many
DNA: TGTGCCAGCAGTCCTATGGAGACCCAGTACTTC
CDR3: CASSPMETQYF

V: TRBV19
D: .
J: TRBJ2-1
size: .
DNA: TGTGCCAGTAGTCTCTCGAAGAGCTACAATGAGCAGTTCTTC
CDR3: CASSLSKSYNEQFF

V: TRBV10-1
D: .
J: TRBJ1-6
size: .
DNA: TGCGCCAGCAGTGAGGAGGGGCGGAAGGATTCACCCCTCCACTTT
CDR3: CASSEEGRKDSPLHF

V: TRBV5-6
D: .
J: TRBJ2-6
size: .
DNA: TGTGCCAGCAGCTTTCAGGGTTCTGGGGCCAACGTCCTGACTTTC
CDR3: CASSFQGSGANVLTF

V: TRBV11-2
D: TRBD2
J: TRBJ2-2
size: few
DNA: TGTGCCAGCAGCTCCCCGGGACTAGCGGGACCCGGGGAGCTGTTTTTT
CDR3: CASSSPGLAGPGELFF

V: TRBV30
D: TRBD1
J: TRBJ1-6
size: .
DNA: TGTGCCTGGACCGCAGGGACAGGGAGTCGATCACCCCTCCACTTT
CDR3: CAWTAGTGSRSPLHF

V: TRBV20-1
D: TRBD2
J: TRBJ2-3
size: .
DNA: TGCAGTGCTAGGCTCGAGACTAGCGGGGACACAGATACGCAGTATTTT
CDR3: CSARLETSGDTDTQYF

V: TRBV2
D: .
J: TRBJ1-4
size: .
DNA: TGTGCCAGCAGTACAAGGAGAGTTCGAAAACTGTTTTTT
CDR3: CASSTRRVRKLFF

V: TRBV24-1
D: .
J: TRBJ2-6
size: .
DNA: TGTGCCACCAGTGATCCCGGGGATGCTGGGGCCAACGTCCTGACTTTC
CDR3: CATSDPGDAGANVLTF

V: TRBV25-1
D: TRBD1
J: TRBJ1-2
size: many
DNA: TGTGCCAGCAGTGACCCTGGGACAGAGGATGGCTACACCTTC
CDR3: CASSDPGTEDGYTF

V: TRBV2
D: TRBD2
J: TRBJ2-7
size: .
DNA: TGTGCCAGCTCACGGACTAGCGGGTCCCACGAGCAGTACTTC
CDR3: CASSRTSGSHEQYF

V: TRBV2
D: .
J: TRBJ1-2
size: .
DNA: TGTGCCAGCAAGAGGGACTATGGCTACACCTTC
CDR3: CASKRDYGYTF

V: TRBV6-1
D: .
J: TRBJ2-4
size: many
DNA: TGTGCCAGCAGTGAGGGCCCAAACATTCAGTACTTC
CDR3: CASSEGPNIQYF

V: TRBV19
D: TRBD1
J: TRBJ1-5
size: .
DNA: TGTGCCAGTAGACTCGACAGGGGAGACCAGCCCCAGCATTTT
CDR3: CASRLDRGDQPQHF

V: TRBV9
D: .
J: TRBJ2-3
size: .
DNA: TGTGCCAGCAGCGGAGGTAGGGGGGCAGATACGCAGTATTTT
CDR3: CASSGGRGADTQYF

V: TRBV28
D: .
J: TRBJ2-3
size: .
DNA: TGTGCCAGCAGTTTAGAAGCGGGCACGCAGTATTTT
CDR3: CASSLEAGTQYF

V: TRBV7-3
D: TRBD1
J: TRBJ2-7
size: .
DNA: TGTGCCAGCAGCCTGGGACAGGGCCTGGGCTACGAGCAGTACTTC
CDR3: CASSLGQGLGYEQYF

V: TRBV10-3
D: .
J: TRBJ2-2
size: many
DNA: TGTGCCATCAGTGGGAGACAGGGAGGGGCCGGGGAGCTGTTTTTT
CDR3: CAISGRQGGAGELFF

V: TRBV7-2
D: .
J: TRBJ2-5
size: .
DNA: TGTGCCAGCAGCCAAGGACATTTGGAGACCCAGTACTTC
CDR3: CASSQGHLETQYF

V: TRBV19
D: TRBD1
J: TRBJ2-2
size: .
DNA: TGTGCCAGTGGGGGGACAGGGAACACCGGGGAGCTGTTTTTT
CDR3: CASGGTGNTGELFF

V: TRBV20-1
D: TRBD2
J: TRBJ2-1
size: .
DNA: TGCAGTGCTAGAGATGGGACTAGCGGGAGATTGAATGAGCAGTTCTTC
CDR3: CSARDGTSGRLNEQFF

V: TRBV12-3/TRBV12-4
D: TRBD1
J: TRBJ1-6
size: many
DNA: TGTGCCAGCAGTCCAGGGACAGGGTCACCCCTCCACTTT
CDR3: CASSPGTGSPLHF

V: TRBV27
D: .
J: TRBJ2-7
size: .
DNA: TGTGCCAGCAGTTTGAGCTTCGGAGGTGGGGTCTCCTACGAGCAGTACTTC
CDR3: CASSLSFGGGVSYEQYF

V: TRBV15
D: .
J: TRBJ2-6
size: .
DNA: TGTGCCACCAGCGGCGAGGGGGCCAACGTCCTGACTTTC
CDR3: CATSGEGANVLTF

V: TRBV20-1
D: .
J: TRBJ2-3
size: many
DNA: TGCAGTACCCGAGGGAGCGGCACAGATACGCAGTATTTT
CDR3: CSTRGSGTDTQYF

V: TRBV10-3
D: TRBD2
J: TRBJ2-5
size: .
DNA: TGTGCCCTCAGCGGGAGCGGCCAAGAGACCCAGTACTTC
CDR3: CALSGSGQETQYF

V: TRBV9
D: .
J: TRBJ1-3
size: many
DNA: TGTGCCAGCAGCGCCGTGGGGGGTGGTGGAAACACCATATATTTT
CDR3: CASSAVGGGGNTIYF

V: TRBV7-3
D: .
J: TRBJ2-7
size: .
DNA: TGTGCCAGCAGCTTAGATGCGGGGAGCTCCTACGAGCAGTACTTC
CDR3: CASSLDAGSSYEQYF

V: TRBV29-1
D: TRBD1
J: TRBJ2-5
size: few
DNA: TGCAGCGTGCAAGACAGGGGAGGTGAGACCCAGTACTTC
CDR3: CSVQDRGGETQYF

V: TRBV12-3/TRBV12-4
D: TRBD2
J: TRBJ2-7
size: many
DNA: TGTGCCAGCAGGGGAGCGGGAGGGCCCTTGAGCGAGCAGTACTTC
CDR3: CASRGAGGPLSEQYF

V: TRBV20-1
D: TRBD1
J: TRBJ1-1
size: .
DNA: TGCAGCTCGACAGGGGGCAACACTGAAGCTTTCTTT
CDR3: CSSTGGNTEAFF

V: TRBV29-1
D: TRBD1
J: TRBJ1-2
size: .
DNA: TGCAGCGTTGAAGCCAAGGACAGGAACTATGGCTACACCTTC
CDR3: CSVEAKDRNYGYTF

V: TRBV5-1
D: TRBD2
J: TRBJ2-3
size: many
DNA: TGCGCCAGCACCTTCCTCGGGGGGGCAGATACGCAGTATTTT
CDR3: CASTFLGGADTQYF

V: TRBV12-3/TRBV12-4
D: TRBD2
J: TRBJ2-1
size: many
DNA: TGTGCCAGCAGTTTGTCTAGCGGGAGTAATGAGCAGTTCTTC
CDR3: CASSLSSGSNEQFF

V: TRBV6-1
D: .
J: TRBJ2-7
size: .
DNA: TGTGCCAGCAGTACGGGTCTTACGTCGGGCGAGCAGTACTTC
CDR3: CASSTGLTSGEQYF

V: TRBV20-1
D: .
J: TRBJ2-3
size: .
DNA: TGCAGTGCTAGCTACGGCACAGATACGCAGTATTTT
CDR3: CSASYGTDTQYF

V: TRBV2
D: .
J: TRBJ2-6
size: .
DNA: TGTGCCAGCATATGGGCGGGACCGTGGTCCAACGTCCTGACTTTC
CDR3: CASIWAGPWSNVLTF

V: TRBV15
D: .
J: TRBJ2-1
size: .
DNA: TGTGCCAGCAGTGATGGGTTGCGAGTCAATGAGCAGTTCTTC
CDR3: CASSDGLRVNEQFF

V: TRBV7-9
D: .
J: TRBJ2-5
size: once
DNA: TGTGCCAGCCTTTTAGGGGGGTACCAGGAGACCCAGTACTTC
CDR3: CASLLGGYQETQYF

V: TRBV24-1
D: .
J: TRBJ2-1
size: few
DNA: TGTGCCACCAGTGATTTTCAATCGGGACGGGGTGAGCAGTTCTTC
CDR3: CATSDFQSGRGEQFF

V: TRBV5-1
D: TRBD1
J: TRBJ2-7
size: many
DNA: TGCGCCAGCAGCAACAGGGGGTCGGACGAGCAGTACTTC
CDR3: CASSNRGSDEQYF

V: TRBV11-2
D: .
J: TRBJ2-3
size: .
DNA: TGTGCCAGCAGCCCCGGGACTGGAGACACAGATACGCAGTATTTT
CDR3: CASSPGTGDTDTQYF